The 17 T cell receptor beta chains in this list originate from one sample, sequenced in a study of blood T cell repertoires in COVID-19. The table came from immunoSEQ multiplex PCR; TCRdb's copy has only in-frame clones and leaves some out. The sample lists more than 150,000 clones; 65% to 90% were seen once. Sample: PBMCs or T cells enriched from blood (not recorded which). These receptors came from a man aged 35 to 55 who had recovered from COVID-19.

The chain employs TRBV19 and TRBJ1-5, with 11 bases that match TRBD1. The germline V gene has CDR1 LNHDA and CDR2 SQIVND (reference sequence). The CDR3 loop spans 16 amino acids. V lost 5 bases and J lost 4; bases outside the gene matches: 7. CDR3 nucleotide sequence: TGTGCCAGTAGTTCGGACAGGGGGCAGGGAAATCAGCCCCAGCATTTT. It yields the protein CASSSDRGQGNQPQHF. Full variable domain (outside the CDR3, taken from reference TRBV19 and TRBJ1-5): DGGITQSPKYLFRKEGQNVTLSCEQNLNHDAMYWYRQDPGQGLRLIYYSQIVNDFQKGDIAEGYSVSREKKESFPLTVTSAQKNPTAFYLCASSSDRGQGNQPQHFGDGTRLSIL.

The genes are TRBV12-5 and TRBJ2-1; TRBD1 matches at 8 bases. CDR3 size: 16 residues. V shed 0 bases, J shed 6 bases, and the junction held 7 bases outside the gene matches. Germline V gene data show CDR1 as LGHNT and CDR2 as FRNRAP. The CDR3 spells CASGLVPRQGSNEQFF. CDR3 in DNA: TGTGCTAGTGGTTTGGTACCTCGACAGGGGAGCAATGAGCAGTTCTTC.

The chain combines TRBV6-1 with TRBJ2-3, with 7 nucleotides matching TRBD2. Germline V lookup: CDR1 MNHNS, CDR2 SASEGT. V was pared by 4 bases and J by 0 bases, with 7 bases of the junction left unmatched. The CDR3 extends over 16 amino acids. CDR3 residues: CASSVGLSTSTDTQYF. CDR3 nucleotides: TGTGCCAGCAGTGTGGGACTATCCACTAGCACAGATACGCAGTATTTT.

The J gene is TRBJ2-7, the V gene TRBV7-8, with a weak D call TRBD1 (5 bases). Germline-derived CDR1 and CDR2 are SGHVS and FQNEAQ. This CDR3 comprises 14 residues. V was clipped by 1 base and J by 0 bases, with 7 bases between them. This chain's CDR3 is CASSLEGVSYEQYF. The CDR3 nucleotides are TGTGCCAGCAGCTTAGAAGGGGTCTCCTACGAGCAGTACTTC.

This chain joins TRBV6-6 and TRBJ1-1; TRBD1 agrees at 7 bases. The V segment lost 6 bases and the J segment 5 bases; nucleotides outside the gene matches: 9. In germline, CDR1 is MNHNY, CDR2 SVGAGI (reference sequence). The length of the CDR3 is 14 residues. In DNA, the CDR3 is TGTGCCAGCAGCTTCGGACAGGTGGGGACTGAAGCTTTCTTT. Encoded protein: CASSFGQVGTEAFF.

The rearrangement uses TRBV19 and TRBJ1-5, with D possibly being TRBD1 (5 bases). The V gene's germline CDR1 is LNHDA and CDR2 SQIVND (reference sequence). There are 15 residues in the CDR3. Deletions cut 7 bases from V and 3 bases from J, with 16 bases between. DNA of the CDR3: TGTGCCAGTAACCACAGACAGACATTCAATCAGCCCCAGCATTTT. This codes for CASNHRQTFNQPQHF.

The V and J genes are TRBV24-1 and TRBJ2-2, with TRBD2 identical over 8 bases. V lost 2 bases and J lost 6; bases outside the gene matches: 13. CDR1 KGHDR and CDR2 SFDVKD come from the germline V gene. The CDR3 runs to 18 residues. Here the CDR3 reads CATSDSNITGTRPGELFF. CDR3 DNA: TGTGCCACCAGTGATTCGAATATAACAGGGACTAGGCCCGGGGAGCTGTTTTTT.

The chain recombines TRBV5-1 with TRBJ2-7; 8 bases line up with TRBD1. The V and J ends lost 5 bases and 2 bases, in that order; junction bases with no gene match: 6. The germline CDR1 and CDR2 sequences are SGHRS and YFSETQ. The CDR3 runs to 14 residues. In nucleotides, the CDR3 is TGCGCCAGCAGTAGGTCGGGACAGGCCTACGAGCAGTACTTC. This encodes CASSRSGQAYEQYF.

This rearrangement joins TRBV15 to TRBJ1-5; TRBD1 is a possible D gene (6 bases). Germline loops: CDR1 LNHNV, CDR2 YYDKDF (reference sequence). Trimming took off 4 bases at V and 7 bases at J, with 17 bases between the two ends. This CDR3 is 15 amino acids long. CDR3 in amino acids: CATSTPGVVWQPQHF. The CDR3 nucleotides are TGTGCCACCAGCACCCCAGGGGTAGTATGGCAGCCCCAGCATTTT.

The gene calls are TRBV5-1 and TRBJ2-3; TRBD2 agrees at 14 bases. The germline V gene has CDR1 SGHRS and CDR2 YFSETQ. This CDR3 region has 16 residues. The trim removed 0 bases at V and 6 bases at J, leaving 3 bases unmatched. CDR3 residues: CASSLAGTSGSDTQYF. In DNA, the CDR3 is TGCGCCAGCAGCTTGGCCGGGACTAGCGGGAGTGATACGCAGTATTTT.

The chain uses TRBV28 and TRBJ2-2; 10 nucleotides match TRBD1. The germline gives CDR1 MDHEN, CDR2 SYDVKM. This CDR3 has 14 amino acids. V was pared by 5 bases and J by 5 bases, with 2 bases of the junction left unmatched. The CDR3: CASSRTGGTGELFF. The DNA for the CDR3 is TGTGCCAGCAGTAGGACAGGGGGGACCGGGGAGCTGTTTTTT.

The CDR3 protein is CASSLRGGRPNYGYTF. CDR3 bases: TGTGCCAGCAGTTTACGGGGGGGCAGACCTAACTATGGCTACACCTTC. The V gene is TRBV28, the J gene TRBJ1-2, with D perhaps matching TRBD1 (6 bases). V gave up 2 bases and J gave up 0 bases, with 13 bases separating them. The CDR3 contains 16 residues. Germline loops: CDR1 MDHEN, CDR2 SYDVKM.

This chain links TRBV7-9 with TRBJ1-4, with D maybe TRBD1 (5 bases). This CDR3 spans 14 amino acids. Per the germline V gene, CDR1 is SEHNR and CDR2 is FQNEAQ (reference sequence). Deletions cut 5 bases from V and 8 bases from J, with 15 bases between. The CDR3 reads CASSPSGTGEKLFF. The CDR3 DNA is TGTGCCAGCAGCCCTAGCGGGACCGGGGAAAAACTGTTTTTT. Using reference TRBV7-9 and TRBJ1-4 for the parts outside the CDR3, the full variable domain is DTGVSQNPRHKITKRGQNVTFRCDPISEHNRLYWYRQTLGQGPEFLTYFQNEAQLEKSRLLSDRFSAERPKGSFSTLEIQRTEQGDSAMYLCASSPSGTGEKLFFGSGTQLSVL.

The chain couples TRBV18 to TRBJ2-1; the D gene is possibly TRBD1 (5 bases). V shed 2 bases and J shed 0 bases, with 14 bases lying between them. The CDR3 spans 17 residues. Per germline, CDR1 KGHSH and CDR2 LQKENI. The CDR3 DNA is TGTGCCAGCTCACCAGACAGCGCGTCGAGCTCCTACAATGAGCAGTTCTTC. Protein product: CASSPDSASSSYNEQFF.

This clone was found a few times. CDR3 in DNA: TGCAGCGTTGTAAGCGTGGTCGAAACTGAAGCTTTCTTT. Translated: CSVVSVVETEAFF. The chain employs TRBV29-1 and TRBJ1-1; D is ambiguous. Trimming cost V 4 bases and J 5 bases, with 14 bases left between them. The CDR3 has 13 residues. From germline, CDR1 is SQVTM and CDR2 ANQGSEA.

This clone occurred once. The CDR3 here is CASSQAPTEAFF. CDR3 DNA sequence: TGTGCCAGTTCTCAGGCTCCCACTGAAGCTTTCTTT. The V gene is TRBV19, the J gene TRBJ1-1; no firm D call. The CDR3 contains 12 residues. The germline gives CDR1 LNHDA, CDR2 SQIVND (reference sequence). Trimming removed 8 bases at V and 4 bases at J, with 11 bases between.

This clone was found a few times. The rearrangement joins TRBV6-5 to TRBJ1-5; tentatively, D is TRBD1 (5 bases). Germline assignment: CDR1 MNHEY and CDR2 SVGAGI. The CDR3 spans 14 residues. With 4 bases removed from V and 5 bases from J, the gap between germline ends came to 12 bases. CDR3 residues: CASSWRGGDQPQHF. The CDR3 DNA reads as TGTGCCAGCAGTTGGAGGGGAGGGGATCAGCCCCAGCATTTT.